This T cell receptor (beta chain) was captured in a study of CD8+ T cells in alopecia areata. Across the whole study: Those patients who were treated received oral tofacitinib, which was given at 5 to 10 mg twice daily for moderate-to-severe alopecia areata. General study findings and limits: In patients, TCRs were shared less clearly than in mice, and HLA may possibly be involved.

The sequencing template was cDNA reverse transcribed from extracted RNA. Sequencing used immunoSEQ multiplex PCR; TCRdb keeps in-frame clones, though not all of them. The sample has about 190,000 clones, about three fifths seen once. As for this clone: Antigen unknown.

Treatment here: oral pan-JAK inhibitor, 5-10 mg twice daily. PBMCs provided sorted CD4+ and CD8+ T cells. Germline lookup yields CDR1 SGHNT and CDR2 YYREEE (reference sequence). The CDR3 extends over 17 amino acids. The J segment lost 2 bases and the V segment lost 4 bases, leaving 14 bases of the junction unmatched. This sample comprised CD4+ T cells sorted from blood, obtained at week 4, from a patient treated with tofacitinib. This receptor was taken from a human donor with alopecia areata. The chain joins TRBV5-4 to TRBJ1-1; 7 bases are a match to TRBD1. The CDR3 bases are TGTGCCAGCAGCCTGTTGACAGGGATAGGCAGCAACACTGAAGCTTTCTTT. Translation gives CASSLLTGIGSNTEAFF.